This TCR beta chain was identified during a study of blood T cells in healthy people across ages. Study-level findings and limits: It was not known whether donors were CMV positive (a possible confounder of expanded clonotype changes).

Details on this clonotype: Its antigen is unidentified.

This CDR3 is 14 amino acids long. The V gene's germline CDR1 is SGHNT and CDR2 YYREEE (reference sequence). V gave up 0 bases and J gave up 5 bases, with 12 bases separating them. The donors, all healthy, were Caucasians living in Russia, aged 6 to 90. PCR was performed a second time for about 6 to 12 cycles using a sample-barcoded 5' primer and a J-beta primer mix. One entry per CDR3 protein results from TCRdb running MiXCR on the 5' RACE reads. The sample yields under 1,000,000 distinct CDR3 sequences, approximately 35% seen once. The sequencing sample was made of blood. The chain uses TRBV5-4 and TRBJ2-7; D not resolved. The sequence came from a man younger than 35 in good health. The CDR3: CASSLAFQLNEQYF. The CDR3 bases are TGTGCCAGCAGCTTGGCCTTCCAGTTAAACGAGCAGTACTTC.